This T cell receptor (beta chain) was sequenced for a study of shared clonotypes between healthy human individuals. A word on this clone: The antigen remains unidentified.

Assay: immunoSEQ multiplex PCR; the TCRdb copy retains only in-frame clones and omits some. Of about 1.5 million clones in the sample, 95% to 97% were seen once. Study-level results: What rarefaction showed was incomplete sorted-subset sequencing despite large depth. Donor clonotype sharing was expected to depend on sequencing depth. Sampling covered nothing but blood. Tissue TCR repertoires likely differ from those found in blood. What naive subsets generally showed was a larger estimated richness than memory subsets showed.

CDR3 length equals 13 residues. Trimming removed 7 bases from V and 2 bases from J, with 12 bases in between. Germline V gene sequence: CDR1 MGHDK, CDR2 SYGVNS. This TCR derives from a man under 40 in good health. Sequencing used naive CD4+ T cells sorted from blood. The subset: CD45RA+ positively selected. This chain joins TRBV25-1 and TRBJ2-7; D possibly matches TRBD1 or TRBD2 (5 bases each). The CDR3 DNA sequence: TGTGCCAGCACGGGGCCAGGCCCCTACGAGCAGTACTTC. This translates into CASTGPGPYEQYF.